This T cell receptor (beta chain) was recorded in a study of blood T cells in healthy people across ages. Study-wide context: About one barcoded beta molecule per two T cells came from capture by template switching.

Primed by a sample-barcoded 5' primer and a J-beta primer mix, a second PCR proceeded for about 7 to 12 cycles. Every single cDNA molecule received a tag from a template-switch adaptor with 12 random nucleotides. A minimum of 3 million CDR3-containing paired-end reads was obtained for each sample. TCRdb analysed the 5' RACE reads with MiXCR anew, one entry per CDR3 protein. The sample lists about 1.5 million distinct CDR3 sequences; 40% to 45% were seen once. CDR3 length equals 16 residues. CDR1 and CDR2 from the germline V gene are LGHNA and YSLEER. V lost 1 base to trimming and J lost 0 bases; unmatched junction nucleotides: 3.

Sequencing used blood. The gene calls are TRBV4-3 and TRBJ2-7; 10 bases are a match to TRBD1. The clonotype originates from a woman aged 18-29 years in good health. The CDR3 sequence is CASSQGTGGVSYEQYF. The CDR3 coding sequence is TGCGCCAGCAGCCAAGGGACAGGGGGGGTCTCCTACGAGCAGTACTTC.